The 13 T cell receptor beta chains below were found in one sample sequenced in a study of PD-1 blockade in classical Hodgkin lymphoma. Time point defined: newly diagnosed, previously untreated cHL patient sample. Thawed PBMCs yielded CD4+ T cells through magnetic negative selection. Here immunoSEQ multiplex PCR was the method, and the copy in TCRdb shows in-frame clones only, minus some. The sample comprises roughly 30,000 clones, about 89% of which are singletons, and 0.22% rests with the top ten. Sequencing used CD4+ T cells from blood. These TCRs come from a human donor with classical Hodgkin lymphoma.

The chain has TRBV2 and TRBJ1-1, with unresolved D. V was pared by 0 bases and J by 6 bases, with 8 bases between. CDR1 and CDR2 from the germline V gene are SNHLY and FYNNEI. The CDR3 runs to 13 residues. This CDR3 reads CASSEAGFAEAFF. The CDR3 bases are TGTGCCAGCAGTGAAGCAGGTTTTGCTGAAGCTTTCTTT.

The gene calls are TRBV5-4 and TRBJ2-5; possibly TRBD1 or TRBD2 for D (5 bases each). This CDR3 spans 15 amino acids. Trimming stripped 0 bases from V and 7 bases from J, with 16 bases between. Germline-derived CDR1 and CDR2 are SGHNT and YYREEE (reference sequence). The CDR3 DNA is TGTGCCAGCAGCTTGGGGGACCCAAAGGGAGCGACCCAGTACTTC. Protein sequence: CASSLGDPKGATQYF. The full variable domain, rest sourced from reference TRBV5-4 and TRBJ2-5, is ETGVTQSPTHLIKTRGQQVTLRCSSQSGHNTVSWYQQALGQGPQFIFQYYREEENGRGNFPPRFSGLQFPNYSSELNVNALELDDSALYLCASSLGDPKGATQYFGPGTRLLVL.

The chain joins TRBV28 to TRBJ1-3, with a weak D call TRBD1 (5 bases). The CDR3 runs to 16 residues. V was cut by 7 bases and J by 4 bases, with 20 bases left in between. Per the germline V gene, CDR1 is MDHEN and CDR2 is SYDVKM. The CDR3 is CASTSPRGGMGNTIYF. The CDR3 nucleotides read TGTGCCAGCACCTCTCCCCGGGGGGGTATGGGAAACACCATATATTTT.

Only a few counts were recorded for this clone. The V and J genes are TRBV19 and TRBJ1-6; weak D call: TRBD1 (5 bases). Germline loops: CDR1 LNHDA, CDR2 SQIVND (reference sequence). V was shortened by 3 bases and J by 3 bases, with 12 bases between the two germline ends. CDR3 length: 16 residues. The CDR3 sequence: CASSMRRGLYNSPLHF. The CDR3 DNA is TGTGCCAGTAGTATGCGGCGGGGACTCTATAATTCACCCCTCCACTTT.

The chain joins TRBV27 to TRBJ1-1; 7 bases are shared with TRBD1. The CDR3 length is 15 residues. V was clipped by 6 bases and J by 5 bases; unmatched bases: 12. Germline CDR1 and CDR2: MNHEY and SMNVEV (reference sequence). CDR3 coding DNA: TGTGCCAGCAGACCCGTGACAGGGCGGAGGACTGAAGCTTTCTTT. This codes for CASRPVTGRRTEAFF.

The chain is built from TRBV5-1 and TRBJ2-6, with 8 bases aligning to TRBD1. CDR3 size: 17 residues. V was pared by 4 bases and J by 9 bases, with 15 bases of the junction left unmatched. In germline, CDR1 is SGHRS, CDR2 YFSETQ. CDR3: CASSPGTGAALYNVLTF. The CDR3 nucleotides are TGCGCCAGCAGCCCTGGGACAGGAGCGGCCCTGTACAACGTCCTGACTTTC.

This chain joins TRBV7-6 and TRBJ2-1, with 8 bases identical to TRBD2. This CDR3 is built from 15 residues. V was clipped by 3 bases and J by 5 bases; unmatched bases: 6. The V gene's germline CDR1 is SGHVS and CDR2 FNYEAQ. The CDR3, as DNA: TGTGCCAGCAGCTTGGTAGCGGGGCTTAACAATGAGCAGTTCTTC. Translated, it gives CASSLVAGLNNEQFF.

The V and J genes are TRBV4-3 and TRBJ2-1; 8 bases agree with TRBD2. V trimming: 8 bases; J trimming: 2 bases; junction bases outside the gene matches: 8. Germline CDR1 LGHNA, CDR2 YSLEER. The CDR3 sequence is 15 residues long. CDR3 amino acids: CASAAEAGAYNEQFF. CDR3 sequence (DNA): TGCGCCAGCGCGGCGGAAGCGGGAGCCTACAATGAGCAGTTCTTC.

The V and J genes are TRBV2 and TRBJ2-2; 15 bases agree with TRBD2. Germline trimming cut 2 bases from V and 6 bases from J; bases unmatched to any gene: 4. Germline V lookup: CDR1 SNHLY, CDR2 FYNNEI. This CDR3 comprises 17 residues. CDR3 residues: CASSEWGLAGGPGELFF. As DNA, the CDR3 is TGTGCCAGCAGTGAATGGGGACTAGCGGGAGGTCCCGGGGAGCTGTTTTTT.

The genes are TRBV4-2 and TRBJ1-1; a possible D gene is TRBD1 (6 bases). V lost 3 bases and J 0 bases, leaving 8 bases between the germline ends. Germline lookup yields CDR1 LGHNA and CDR2 YNFKEQ. The CDR3 length is 14 residues. The CDR3 is CASSQDSLNTEAFF. In DNA form, the CDR3 reads TGTGCCAGCAGCCAGGACAGCCTGAACACTGAAGCTTTCTTT.

The V and J genes are TRBV6-5 and TRBJ1-2; D is possibly TRBD1 (6 bases). Germline CDR1 and CDR2: MNHEY and SVGAGI. The CDR3 consists of 13 residues. V lost 4 bases and J 4 bases, leaving 10 bases between the germline ends. The CDR3 DNA reads as TGTGCCAGCAGTTTATCAGGGGCCTATGGCTACACCTTC. Its protein is CASSLSGAYGYTF.

V is TRBV7-3 and J is TRBJ1-3, with 9 bases aligning to TRBD1. CDR1 SGHTA and CDR2 FQGTGA come from the germline V gene. J lost 2 bases, V lost 5 bases, and 1 base had no gene match. This CDR3 has 14 residues. The CDR3 here is CASSRDRAGNTIYF. Written as DNA, the CDR3 is TGTGCCAGCAGCCGGGACAGGGCTGGAAACACCATATATTTT.

V is TRBV10-3 and J is TRBJ1-1, with D maybe TRBD1 (5 bases). CDR3 length: 14 amino acids. Germline V CDR1 and CDR2: ENHRY, SYGVKD. V was clipped by 10 bases and J by 0 bases, with 15 bases between them. DNA of the CDR3: TGTGCCACGGGGACTGATTATATGAACACTGAAGCTTTCTTT. It codes for CATGTDYMNTEAFF.